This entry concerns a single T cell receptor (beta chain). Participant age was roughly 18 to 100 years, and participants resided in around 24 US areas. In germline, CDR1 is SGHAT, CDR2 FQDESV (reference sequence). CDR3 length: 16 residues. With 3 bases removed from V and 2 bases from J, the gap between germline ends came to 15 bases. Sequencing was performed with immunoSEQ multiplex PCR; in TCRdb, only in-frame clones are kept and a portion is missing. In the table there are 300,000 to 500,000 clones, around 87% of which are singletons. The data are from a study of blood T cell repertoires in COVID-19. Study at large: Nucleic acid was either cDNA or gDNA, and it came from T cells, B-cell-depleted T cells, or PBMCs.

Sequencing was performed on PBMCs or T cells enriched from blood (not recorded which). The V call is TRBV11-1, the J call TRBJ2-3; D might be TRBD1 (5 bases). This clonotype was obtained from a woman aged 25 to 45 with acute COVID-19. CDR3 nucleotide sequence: TGTGCCAGCAGCTTTTGGACACAGAGAGTCACAGATACGCAGTATTTT. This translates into CASSFWTQRVTDTQYF.